This T cell receptor (beta chain) was identified in a study of OX40 agonist ivuxolimab in advanced cancers. Regarding the complete study: Ivuxolimab was an agonistic, fully human IgG2 monoclonal antibody directed against OX40 (CD134), a costimulatory receptor. The point of sequencing TCRbeta in the periphery was to test whether ivuxolimab changed TCR sequence diversity and drove clonal T-cell expansion. Among the approximately 50 dose-escalation patients, about 20 had hepatocellular carcinoma, roughly 15 melanoma, 9 renal cell carcinoma and 9 head and neck cancer. In the dose-escalation cohort, over 65% of patients were male, and the mean age was approximately 64 years, with a range of 23 to 79. Intravenous ivuxolimab was administered to patients every 2 weeks at six dose levels: 0.01, 0.1, 0.3, 1.5, 3 and 10 mg/kg. The paper reports the monotherapy dose-escalation portion (N ≈ 50 patients) of the phase I ivuxolimab trial. Prior anti-PD-1, anti-PD-L1 or anti-CTLA-4 therapy was permitted, and checkpoint inhibitors had been received by 30% to 40% of dose-escalation patients. Three dose-escalation patients achieved partial responses, one with hepatocellular carcinoma and two with cutaneous melanoma. Overall study results and their limits: At doses from 0.1 to 3.0 mg/kg, clonal expansion was seen in both CD4+ and CD8+ blood T cells between baseline and week 6. Low levels of normalized T-cell clonal expansion were also shown by some nonresponding patients. After ivuxolimab, more expanded clones were found on average in CD8+ T cells than in CD4+ T cells. In the 0.1-3.0 mg/kg groups, partial responders were among the patients with the lowest normalized peripheral clonal expansion, particularly in CD8+ T cells. The antigen specificity of the peripheral T cells that underwent clonal expansion was not determined.

Genomic DNA was extracted from sorted cells for sequencing of the TCRbeta CDR3 region. The immunoSEQ Assay was used for sequencing of TCRbeta CDR3 regions. Imported from immuneACCESS, the table was reduced by TCRdb to in-frame sequences with V and J called. These copies leave out some clones; in studies compared against another copy, an unresolved V gene accounts for under half, and the cause of the remainder is not known. The sample contains roughly 63,000 clones, 89% of them found a single time. The ten largest clones represent approximately 13% of the sample. The trial excluded patients who had a history of autoimmune disease or who were on systemic immunosuppression. Peripheral blood for TCR sequencing was collected from all dose cohorts at baseline, on cycle 4 day 1, and on cycle 7 day 1. The samples were drawn from a first-in-human, open-label, multicenter phase I dose-escalation trial of ivuxolimab. Adults with locally advanced or metastatic melanoma, renal cell carcinoma, hepatocellular carcinoma or head and neck squamous cell carcinoma were enrolled in the trial. Before TCR sequencing, CD4+ T cells and CD8+ T cells were sorted from peripheral blood as separate populations.

As regards this clone: This receptor's antigen is unknown. Per-base qualities were not stored, and no clone one base away is much larger.

V and J lose 2 bases and 0 bases, and a span of 2 bases separates them. The CDR3, from cysteine to phenylalanine, totals 14 residues. The CDR3 DNA has 42 bases and is translated from base 1. CDR1 SGHAT and CDR2 FQNNGV are derived from the germline V gene. The clonotype comes from an adult with an advanced solid tumor such as melanoma, head and neck, liver or kidney cancer. The sample in question was CD4+ or CD8+ T cells sorted from blood, obtained in a trial of the OX40 agonist ivuxolimab. The chain is assembled from TRBV11-2 and TRBJ1-6, with no confident D gene call. The DNA is as follows: TGTGCCAGCAGCTTAAGCTCCTATAATTCACCCCTCCACTTT. Its product reads: CASSLSSYNSPLHF. The full variable domain, completed from the reference TRBV11-2 and TRBJ1-6 proteins outside the CDR3, reads EAGVAQSPRYKIIEKRQSVAFWCNPISGHATLYWYQQILGQGPKLLIQFQNNGVVDDSQLPKDRFSAERLKGVDSTLKIQPAKLEDSAVYLCASSLSSYNSPLHFGNGTRLTVT.